These T cell receptor beta chains were read from a single sample in a study of T cells after yellow fever vaccination. TCRdb reprocessed the 5' RACE reads via MiXCR and lists one record per CDR3 protein. The table has some 300,000 distinct CDR3 sequences, roughly a tenth seen once. The sequencing here drew on CD4+ T cells sorted from PBMCs, taken 45 days after the yellow fever booster vaccination. The receptors stem from a man between 18 and 35 years old who received the YFV17D yellow fever vaccine. Each CDR3 is given with its conserved first and last residue. D genes are given only for firm matches. Clone size, where shown, is once, few, many, or a class for clones that have expanded.

d_call: NA; v_call: TRBV7-9; j_call: TRBJ2-5; clone_size: many; cdr3_aa: CASSLAGYQETQYF; cdr3_nt: TGTGCCAGCAGCTTAGCCGGGTACCAAGAGACCCAGTACTTC
d_call: TRBD1; v_call: TRBV20-1; j_call: TRBJ1-6; clone_size: NA; cdr3_aa: CSAPGQGLINSPLHF; cdr3_nt: TGCAGTGCACCCGGACAGGGGCTGATTAATTCACCCCTCCACTTT
d_call: NA; v_call: TRBV6-5; j_call: TRBJ1-3; clone_size: few; cdr3_aa: CASSEGAGNTIYF; cdr3_nt: TGTGCCAGCAGCGAGGGGGCTGGAAACACCATATATTTT
d_call: NA; v_call: TRBV2; j_call: TRBJ1-1; clone_size: many; cdr3_aa: CASSKARNGEAFF; cdr3_nt: TGTGCCAGCAGCAAAGCCAGAAACGGAGAAGCTTTCTTT
d_call: NA; v_call: TRBV5-4; j_call: TRBJ2-1; clone_size: few; cdr3_aa: CASSLFRAYNEQFF; cdr3_nt: TGTGCCAGCAGCTTGTTCAGAGCCTACAATGAGCAGTTCTTC
d_call: NA; v_call: TRBV27; j_call: TRBJ1-4; clone_size: NA; cdr3_aa: CASRRPDEKLFF; cdr3_nt: TGTGCCAGCAGGCGCCCGGACGAAAAACTGTTTTTT
d_call: NA; v_call: TRBV7-3; j_call: TRBJ2-2; clone_size: few; cdr3_aa: CASSPQETGELFF; cdr3_nt: TGTGCCAGCAGCCCACAGGAGACCGGGGAGCTGTTTTTT
d_call: NA; v_call: TRBV12-3/TRBV12-4; j_call: TRBJ1-1; clone_size: few; cdr3_aa: CASSRDMGAEAFF; cdr3_nt: TGTGCCAGCAGTAGAGACATGGGGGCTGAAGCTTTCTTT
d_call: TRBD1; v_call: TRBV4-3; j_call: TRBJ2-2; clone_size: few; cdr3_aa: CASSQDIPGQGNTGELFF; cdr3_nt: TGCGCCAGCAGCCAAGACATCCCGGGACAGGGGAACACCGGGGAGCTGTTTTTT
d_call: TRBD2; v_call: TRBV6-2/TRBV6-3; j_call: TRBJ2-1; clone_size: few; cdr3_aa: CASSYTKRGKENEQFF; cdr3_nt: TGTGCCAGCAGTTACACTAAGCGGGGGAAGGAGAATGAGCAGTTCTTC
d_call: TRBD1; v_call: TRBV18; j_call: TRBJ1-5; clone_size: few; cdr3_aa: CASSDGGRRTGDQPQHF; cdr3_nt: TGTGCCAGCTCGGACGGGGGCCGTAGGACAGGGGATCAGCCCCAGCATTTT
d_call: TRBD1; v_call: TRBV20-1; j_call: TRBJ2-6; clone_size: NA; cdr3_aa: CSATGTGPSGANVLTF; cdr3_nt: TGCAGTGCGACCGGGACAGGACCCTCTGGGGCCAACGTCCTGACTTTC
d_call: NA; v_call: TRBV19; j_call: TRBJ2-5; clone_size: NA; cdr3_aa: CASTLTWRGKYETQYF; cdr3_nt: TGTGCCAGTACCCTCACCTGGAGGGGGAAGTATGAGACCCAGTACTTC
d_call: NA; v_call: TRBV20-1; j_call: TRBJ2-3; clone_size: NA; cdr3_aa: CSARLYRGATDTQYF; cdr3_nt: TGCAGTGCTAGGTTGTATCGGGGGGCCACAGATACGCAGTATTTT
d_call: NA; v_call: TRBV5-8; j_call: TRBJ2-3; clone_size: NA; cdr3_aa: CASCEDRVFESTDTQYF; cdr3_nt: TGTGCCAGCTGCGAGGACCGGGTTTTCGAGAGCACAGATACGCAGTATTTT
d_call: NA; v_call: TRBV20-1; j_call: TRBJ1-5; clone_size: few; cdr3_aa: CSARLGEGQPQHF; cdr3_nt: TGCAGCGCCAGGTTAGGGGAGGGTCAGCCCCAGCATTTT
d_call: TRBD1; v_call: TRBV4-3; j_call: TRBJ1-1; clone_size: many; cdr3_aa: CASSPTGGAWDTEAFF; cdr3_nt: TGCGCCAGCAGCCCCACAGGGGGCGCTTGGGACACTGAAGCTTTCTTT
d_call: NA; v_call: TRBV18; j_call: TRBJ1-1; clone_size: few; cdr3_aa: CASSPFDASGGMWVTEAFF; cdr3_nt: TGTGCCAGCTCACCTTTCGACGCCTCCGGGGGCATGTGGGTCACTGAAGCTTTCTTT
d_call: TRBD2; v_call: TRBV5-1; j_call: TRBJ2-3; clone_size: NA; cdr3_aa: CASSLRYFGGGAGDTQYF; cdr3_nt: TGCGCCAGCAGCTTGAGGTATTTCGGCGGGGGGGCCGGCGATACGCAGTATTTT
d_call: NA; v_call: TRBV7-2; j_call: TRBJ2-1; clone_size: few; cdr3_aa: CASSTYPWDLAAHNEQFF; cdr3_nt: TGTGCCAGCAGTACGTATCCCTGGGATTTGGCGGCTCACAATGAGCAGTTCTTC
d_call: NA; v_call: TRBV7-9; j_call: TRBJ2-3; clone_size: NA; cdr3_aa: CASSPRRGADTQYF; cdr3_nt: TGTGCCAGCAGCCCCCGGCGGGGCGCAGATACGCAGTATTTT
d_call: NA; v_call: TRBV7-2; j_call: TRBJ1-2; clone_size: NA; cdr3_aa: CASSFTTATMDDYGYTF; cdr3_nt: TGTGCCAGCAGCTTTACGACAGCGACTATGGATGACTATGGCTACACCTTC
d_call: TRBD1; v_call: TRBV12-3/TRBV12-4; j_call: TRBJ2-3; clone_size: few; cdr3_aa: CASSLQGATQYF; cdr3_nt: TGTGCCAGCAGTTTACAGGGGGCCACGCAGTATTTT
d_call: NA; v_call: TRBV27; j_call: TRBJ1-1; clone_size: NA; cdr3_aa: CASSRVLRTDPTEAFF; cdr3_nt: TGTGCCAGCAGTCGAGTACTAAGGACAGACCCAACTGAAGCTTTCTTT
d_call: TRBD2; v_call: TRBV7-2; j_call: TRBJ2-7; clone_size: few; cdr3_aa: CASSLASGGAGEQYF; cdr3_nt: TGTGCCAGCAGCTTAGCTAGCGGGGGGGCGGGCGAGCAGTACTTC
d_call: TRBD1; v_call: TRBV6-6; j_call: TRBJ2-7; clone_size: few; cdr3_aa: CAAAGTGGVYEQYF; cdr3_nt: TGTGCCGCGGCCGGGACAGGGGGCGTGTACGAGCAGTACTTC
d_call: NA; v_call: TRBV3-1; j_call: TRBJ2-1; clone_size: few; cdr3_aa: CASSQVRGRGYNEQFF; cdr3_nt: TGTGCCAGCAGCCAAGTACGGGGAAGGGGCTACAATGAGCAGTTCTTC
d_call: NA; v_call: TRBV3-1; j_call: TRBJ2-2; clone_size: NA; cdr3_aa: CASSRFTNTGELFF; cdr3_nt: TGTGCCAGCAGTCGTTTTACCAACACCGGGGAGCTGTTTTTT
d_call: TRBD1; v_call: TRBV18; j_call: TRBJ2-3; clone_size: NA; cdr3_aa: CASSSFQGDTDTQYF; cdr3_nt: TGTGCCAGCTCGTCCTTCCAGGGGGACACAGATACGCAGTATTTT
d_call: NA; v_call: TRBV6-2/TRBV6-3; j_call: TRBJ1-2; clone_size: NA; cdr3_aa: CASSDGLANYGYTF; cdr3_nt: TGTGCCAGCAGCGACGGCCTAGCTAACTATGGCTACACCTTC
d_call: NA; v_call: TRBV27; j_call: TRBJ2-6; clone_size: NA; cdr3_aa: CASTFSRAGANVLTF; cdr3_nt: TGTGCCAGTACATTCTCAAGGGCTGGGGCCAACGTCCTGACTTTC
d_call: NA; v_call: TRBV7-9; j_call: TRBJ1-5; clone_size: few; cdr3_aa: CASSLYGDSNQPQHF; cdr3_nt: TGTGCCAGCAGCTTATATGGGGATAGCAATCAGCCCCAGCATTTT
d_call: NA; v_call: TRBV28; j_call: TRBJ1-1; clone_size: few; cdr3_aa: CASSFPHSTEAFF; cdr3_nt: TGTGCCAGCAGTTTCCCCCACAGCACTGAAGCTTTCTTT
d_call: NA; v_call: TRBV15; j_call: TRBJ1-6; clone_size: NA; cdr3_aa: CATSRGMNSPLHF; cdr3_nt: TGTGCCACCAGCAGGGGCATGAATTCACCCCTCCACTTT
d_call: TRBD2; v_call: TRBV3-1; j_call: TRBJ2-3; clone_size: few; cdr3_aa: CASSLSGMADTQYF; cdr3_nt: TGTGCCAGCAGCCTAAGCGGGATGGCAGATACGCAGTATTTT
d_call: NA; v_call: TRBV11-3; j_call: TRBJ2-2; clone_size: few; cdr3_aa: CASSNRQDTGELFF; cdr3_nt: TGTGCCAGCAGCAACCGACAGGACACCGGGGAGCTGTTTTTT
d_call: TRBD1; v_call: TRBV7-2; j_call: TRBJ2-7; clone_size: many; cdr3_aa: CASRPGQGSYEQYF; cdr3_nt: TGTGCCAGCAGGCCGGGACAGGGATCCTACGAGCAGTACTTC
d_call: NA; v_call: TRBV12-3/TRBV12-4; j_call: TRBJ1-1; clone_size: few; cdr3_aa: CASSRDTLNTEAFF; cdr3_nt: TGTGCCAGCAGCCGGGACACACTGAACACTGAAGCTTTCTTT
d_call: NA; v_call: TRBV7-6; j_call: TRBJ2-2; clone_size: few; cdr3_aa: CASSLLGAGVAANTGELFF; cdr3_nt: TGTGCCAGCAGCTTACTTGGTGCCGGTGTGGCGGCGAACACCGGGGAGCTGTTTTTT
d_call: NA; v_call: TRBV5-1; j_call: TRBJ2-3; clone_size: NA; cdr3_aa: CASSLSSSGTDTQYF; cdr3_nt: TGCGCCAGCAGCTTGTCCTCTAGCGGCACAGATACGCAGTATTTT
d_call: NA; v_call: TRBV27; j_call: TRBJ1-1; clone_size: many; cdr3_aa: CASSRGTFSGTEAFF; cdr3_nt: TGTGCCAGCAGTCGAGGGACATTTAGTGGCACTGAAGCTTTCTTT
d_call: NA; v_call: TRBV5-1; j_call: TRBJ1-2; clone_size: NA; cdr3_aa: CASSLAPGNGYTF; cdr3_nt: TGCGCCAGCAGCTTGGCTCCCGGAAATGGCTACACCTTC
d_call: NA; v_call: TRBV5-4; j_call: TRBJ2-3; clone_size: many; cdr3_aa: CASSRPTDTQYF; cdr3_nt: TGTGCCAGCAGCAGGCCCACAGATACGCAGTATTTT
d_call: NA; v_call: TRBV12-3/TRBV12-4; j_call: TRBJ1-5; clone_size: NA; cdr3_aa: CASSLDFGPQHF; cdr3_nt: TGTGCCAGCAGTTTAGATTTTGGGCCCCAGCATTTT
d_call: NA; v_call: TRBV27; j_call: TRBJ2-3; clone_size: few; cdr3_aa: CASCLGGAADTQYF; cdr3_nt: TGTGCCAGCTGCCTAGGAGGGGCCGCAGATACGCAGTATTTT
d_call: NA; v_call: TRBV5-4; j_call: TRBJ2-2; clone_size: few; cdr3_aa: CAGSRGQHTGELFF; cdr3_nt: TGTGCCGGGAGCAGGGGCCAACACACCGGGGAGCTGTTTTTT
d_call: TRBD2; v_call: TRBV29-1; j_call: TRBJ2-1; clone_size: NA; cdr3_aa: CSVEGGTSPLSYNEQFF; cdr3_nt: TGCAGCGTTGAAGGGGGGACTAGCCCTCTTTCCTACAATGAGCAGTTCTTC
d_call: NA; v_call: TRBV6-5; j_call: TRBJ2-3; clone_size: few; cdr3_aa: CASRREVTDTQYF; cdr3_nt: TGTGCCAGCAGAAGGGAGGTTACAGATACGCAGTATTTT
d_call: NA; v_call: TRBV19; j_call: TRBJ2-3; clone_size: many; cdr3_aa: CASRLSGDTQYF; cdr3_nt: TGTGCCAGTAGACTCAGCGGGGATACGCAGTATTTT
d_call: NA; v_call: TRBV10-2; j_call: TRBJ2-7; clone_size: few; cdr3_aa: CASGVEQYF; cdr3_nt: TGCGCCTCGGGGGTCGAGCAGTACTTC
d_call: NA; v_call: TRBV4-2; j_call: TRBJ1-1; clone_size: few; cdr3_aa: CASSGNANTEAFF; cdr3_nt: TGTGCCAGCAGCGGTAACGCCAACACTGAAGCTTTCTTT
d_call: TRBD2; v_call: TRBV20-1; j_call: TRBJ2-5; clone_size: NA; cdr3_aa: CSARSGLAGGVPQETQYF; cdr3_nt: TGCAGTGCTAGATCGGGACTAGCGGGGGGGGTCCCCCAAGAGACCCAGTACTTC
d_call: NA; v_call: TRBV7-2; j_call: TRBJ2-5; clone_size: NA; cdr3_aa: CASRMGETQYF; cdr3_nt: TGTGCCAGCAGGATGGGGGAGACCCAGTACTTC
d_call: NA; v_call: TRBV6-6; j_call: TRBJ2-5; clone_size: NA; cdr3_aa: CASSWGLGTKTQYF; cdr3_nt: TGTGCCAGCAGTTGGGGACTCGGGACGAAGACCCAGTACTTC